This T cell receptor beta chain was recorded in a study of blood T cell repertoires in COVID-19. Looking at the study overall: Acute and convalescent COVID-19 specimens originated in the United States, Italy and Spain. PBMCs, B-cell-depleted T cells, or T cells provided the cDNA or gDNA that made up the material.

The CDR3 covers 15 residues. Trimming stripped 6 bases from V and 1 base from J, with 16 bases between. Germline CDR1 SNHLY, CDR2 FYNNEI. Per the study methods: Amplification from reference gene primers served as the basis for estimated nucleated cell counts. TCRdb's copy holds only in-frame clones and misses some; the assay was immunoSEQ multiplex PCR. That table is the source of V, J and clone size, and D and trimming were worked out from the DNA. The table shows under 110,000 clones, with about 89% occurring only once. Specimen: peripheral blood. This TCR was sampled from a man between 50 and 59 years old with acute or convalescent COVID-19. The chain employs TRBV2 and TRBJ2-7; TRBD2 is a possible D gene (6 bases). DNA for the CDR3: TGTGCCAGCAGCGAGGAGGGCCAAGGGTCCTACGAGCAGTACTTC. This codes for CASSEEGQGSYEQYF.